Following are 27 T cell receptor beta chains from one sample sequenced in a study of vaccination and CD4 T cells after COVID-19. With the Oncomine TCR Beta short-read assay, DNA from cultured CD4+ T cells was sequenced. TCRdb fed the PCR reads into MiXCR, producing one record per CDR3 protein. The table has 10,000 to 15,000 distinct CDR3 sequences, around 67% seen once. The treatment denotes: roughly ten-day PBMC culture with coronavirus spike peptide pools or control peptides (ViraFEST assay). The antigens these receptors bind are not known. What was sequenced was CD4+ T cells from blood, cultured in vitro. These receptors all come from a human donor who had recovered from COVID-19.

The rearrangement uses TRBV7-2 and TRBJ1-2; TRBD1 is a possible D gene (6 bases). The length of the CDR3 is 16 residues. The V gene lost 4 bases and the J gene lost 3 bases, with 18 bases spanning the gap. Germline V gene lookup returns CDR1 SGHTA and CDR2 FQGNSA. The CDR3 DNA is TGTGCCAGCAGCTCCAGTCCGGGGGGACACGACTATGGCTACACCTTC. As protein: CASSSSPGGHDYGYTF.

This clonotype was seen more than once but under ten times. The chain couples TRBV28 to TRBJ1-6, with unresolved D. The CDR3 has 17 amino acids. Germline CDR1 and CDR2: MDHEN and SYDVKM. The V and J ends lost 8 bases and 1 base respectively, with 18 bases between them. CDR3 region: CASATSREVSYNSPLHF. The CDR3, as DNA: TGTGCCAGCGCCACCTCGAGGGAGGTATCCTATAATTCACCCCTCCACTTT.

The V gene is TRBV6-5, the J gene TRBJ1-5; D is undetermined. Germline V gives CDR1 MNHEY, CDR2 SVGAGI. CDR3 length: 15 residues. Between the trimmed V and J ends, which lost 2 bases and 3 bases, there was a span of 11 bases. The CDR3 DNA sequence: TGTGCCAGCAGTTACAAGGAGGGCGTCAATCAGCCCCAGCATTTT. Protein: CASSYKEGVNQPQHF.

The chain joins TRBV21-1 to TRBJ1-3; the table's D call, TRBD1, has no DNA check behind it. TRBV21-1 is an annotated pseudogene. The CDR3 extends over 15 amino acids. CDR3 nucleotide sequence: TGTGCCAGCAGCAAAGGGGGCAGCTCTGGAAACACCATATATTTT. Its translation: CASSKGGSSGNTIYF.

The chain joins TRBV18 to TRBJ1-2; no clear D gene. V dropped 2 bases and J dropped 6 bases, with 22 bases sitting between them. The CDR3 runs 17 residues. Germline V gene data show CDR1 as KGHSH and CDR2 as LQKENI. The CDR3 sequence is CASSPGEGNTALHGYTF. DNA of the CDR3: TGTGCCAGCTCACCAGGGGAAGGGAATACGGCGTTGCATGGCTACACCTTC. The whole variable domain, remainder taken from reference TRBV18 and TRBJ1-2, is NAGVMQNPRHLVRRRGQEARLRCSPMKGHSHVYWYRQLPEEGLKFMVYLQKENIIDESGMPKERFSAEFPKEGPSILRIQQVVRGDSAAYFCASSPGEGNTALHGYTFGSGTRLTVV.

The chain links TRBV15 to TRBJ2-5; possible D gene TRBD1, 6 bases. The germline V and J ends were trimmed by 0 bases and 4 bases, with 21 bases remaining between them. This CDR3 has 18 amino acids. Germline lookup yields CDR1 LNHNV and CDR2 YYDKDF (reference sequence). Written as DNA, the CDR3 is TGTGCCACCAGCAGAGATCCTCATACAGGGCTTTACGGAGAGACCCAGTACTTC. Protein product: CATSRDPHTGLYGETQYF.

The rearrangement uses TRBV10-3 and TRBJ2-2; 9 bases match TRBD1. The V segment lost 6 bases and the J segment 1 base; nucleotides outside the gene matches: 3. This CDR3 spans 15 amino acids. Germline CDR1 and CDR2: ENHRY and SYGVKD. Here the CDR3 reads CAIRPGQGNTGELFF. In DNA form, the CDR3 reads TGTGCCATCAGACCGGGACAGGGGAACACCGGGGAGCTGTTTTTT.

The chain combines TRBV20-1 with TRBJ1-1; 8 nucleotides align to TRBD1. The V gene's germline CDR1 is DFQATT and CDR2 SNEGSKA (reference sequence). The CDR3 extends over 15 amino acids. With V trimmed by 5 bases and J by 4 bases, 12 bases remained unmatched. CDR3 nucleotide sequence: TGCAGTGCTGCCGGACAGGGCCAGGGGAGCACTGAAGCTTTCTTT. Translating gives CSAAGQGQGSTEAFF.

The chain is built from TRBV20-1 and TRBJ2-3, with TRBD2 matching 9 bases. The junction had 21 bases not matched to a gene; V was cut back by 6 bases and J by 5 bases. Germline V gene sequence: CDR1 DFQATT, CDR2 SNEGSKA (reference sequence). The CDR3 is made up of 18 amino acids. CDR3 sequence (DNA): TGCAGTGCCCAGAGGGGAGTAGCGGGGGCCCTCTGGGGAGATACGCAGTATTTT. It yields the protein CSAQRGVAGALWGDTQYF.

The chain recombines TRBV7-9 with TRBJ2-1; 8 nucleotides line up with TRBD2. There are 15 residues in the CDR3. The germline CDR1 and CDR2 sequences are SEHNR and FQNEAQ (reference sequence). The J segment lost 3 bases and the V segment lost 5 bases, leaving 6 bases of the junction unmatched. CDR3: CASSVPGLDYNEQFF. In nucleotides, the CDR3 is TGTGCCAGCAGCGTCCCGGGACTAGACTACAATGAGCAGTTCTTC.

The CDR3 DNA reads TGTGCCAGTTCCCTAGGAAACTACGGGCCGGCTAATGAAAAACTGTTTTTT. It encodes CASSLGNYGPANEKLFF. J is TRBJ1-4 and V is TRBV19; D is uncertain. Germline-derived CDR1 and CDR2 are LNHDA and SQIVND (reference sequence). CDR3 length equals 17 residues. The V end lost 8 bases, the J end lost 3 bases, and 22 bases lay between the germline ends. The whole variable domain, filled in from reference TRBV19 and TRBJ1-4, reads DGGITQSPKYLFRKEGQNVTLSCEQNLNHDAMYWYRQDPGQGLRLIYYSQIVNDFQKGDIAEGYSVSREKKESFPLTVTSAQKNPTAFYLCASSLGNYGPANEKLFFGSGTQLSVL.

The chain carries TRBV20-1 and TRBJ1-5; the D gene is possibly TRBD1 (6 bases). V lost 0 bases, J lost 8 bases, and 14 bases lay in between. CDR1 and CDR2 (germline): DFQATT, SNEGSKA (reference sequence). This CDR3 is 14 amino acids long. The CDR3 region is CSARDAGTNKPQHF. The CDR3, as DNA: TGCAGTGCTAGAGATGCCGGGACAAACAAGCCCCAGCATTTT.

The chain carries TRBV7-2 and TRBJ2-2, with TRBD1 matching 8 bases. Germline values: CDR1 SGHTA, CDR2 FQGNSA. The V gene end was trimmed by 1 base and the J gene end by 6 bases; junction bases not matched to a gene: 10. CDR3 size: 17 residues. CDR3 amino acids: CASSLGQRTGRPGELFF. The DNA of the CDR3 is TGTGCCAGCAGCTTAGGTCAAAGGACAGGGAGGCCCGGGGAGCTGTTTTTT.

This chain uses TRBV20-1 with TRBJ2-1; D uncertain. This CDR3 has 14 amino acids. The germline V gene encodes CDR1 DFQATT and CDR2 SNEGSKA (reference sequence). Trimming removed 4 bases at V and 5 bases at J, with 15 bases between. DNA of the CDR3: TGCAGTGCTACGAGACCACCGCGGAACAATGAGCAGTTCTTC. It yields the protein CSATRPPRNNEQFF.

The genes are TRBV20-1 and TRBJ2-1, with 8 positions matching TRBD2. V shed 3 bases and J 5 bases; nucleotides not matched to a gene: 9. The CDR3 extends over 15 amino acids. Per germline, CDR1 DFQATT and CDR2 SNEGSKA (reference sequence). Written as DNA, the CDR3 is TGCAGTGCTAGTTTTTCCTCGGGGGGGGACAATGAGCAGTTCTTC. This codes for CSASFSSGGDNEQFF.

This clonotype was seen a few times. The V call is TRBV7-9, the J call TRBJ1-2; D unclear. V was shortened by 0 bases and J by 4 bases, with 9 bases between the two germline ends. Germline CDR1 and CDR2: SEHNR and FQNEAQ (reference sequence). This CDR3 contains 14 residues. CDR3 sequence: CASSLADRPYGYTF. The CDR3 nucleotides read TGTGCCAGCAGCTTAGCGGACCGTCCCTATGGCTACACCTTC.

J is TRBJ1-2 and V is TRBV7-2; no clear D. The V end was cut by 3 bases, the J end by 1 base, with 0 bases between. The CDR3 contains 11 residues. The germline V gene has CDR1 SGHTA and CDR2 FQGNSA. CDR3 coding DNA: TGTGCCAGCAGCTTTAACTATGGCTACACCTTC. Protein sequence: CASSFNYGYTF. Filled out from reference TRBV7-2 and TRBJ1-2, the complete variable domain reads GAGVSQSPSNKVTEKGKDVELRCDPISGHTALYWYRQSLGQGLEFLIYFQGNSAPDKSGLPSDRFSAERTGGSVSTLTIQRTQQEDSAVYLCASSFNYGYTFGSGTRLTVV.

In DNA form, the CDR3 reads TGTGCCAGCAGCTTATTGAACACCGGGGAGCTGTTTTTT. Translating it yields CASSLLNTGELFF. V is TRBV7-6 and J is TRBJ2-2; D call uncertain. Trimming stripped 2 bases from V and 1 base from J, with 2 bases between. The germline V gene has CDR1 SGHVS and CDR2 FNYEAQ. This CDR3 contains 13 residues.

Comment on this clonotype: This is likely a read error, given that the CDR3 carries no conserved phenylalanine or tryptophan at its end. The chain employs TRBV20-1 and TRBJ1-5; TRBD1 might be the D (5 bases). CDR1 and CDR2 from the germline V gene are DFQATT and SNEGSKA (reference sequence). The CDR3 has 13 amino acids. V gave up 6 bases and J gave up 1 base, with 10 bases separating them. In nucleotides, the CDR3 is TGCAGTGCGAGGGGACCAAGCAATCAGCCCCAGCATCTT. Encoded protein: CSARGPSNQPQHL.

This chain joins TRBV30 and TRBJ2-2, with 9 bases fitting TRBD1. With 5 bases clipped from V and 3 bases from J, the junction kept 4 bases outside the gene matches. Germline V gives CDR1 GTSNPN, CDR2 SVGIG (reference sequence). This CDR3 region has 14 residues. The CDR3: CAWGGQGDTGELFF. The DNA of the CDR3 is TGTGCCTGGGGGGGACAGGGCGACACCGGGGAGCTGTTTTTT.

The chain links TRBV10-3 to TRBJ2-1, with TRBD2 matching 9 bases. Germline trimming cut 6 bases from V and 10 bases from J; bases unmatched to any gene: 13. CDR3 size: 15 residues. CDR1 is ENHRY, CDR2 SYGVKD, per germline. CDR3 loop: CAISLAGPDSREQFF. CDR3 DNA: TGTGCCATCAGCCTAGCGGGACCCGACTCCCGCGAGCAGTTCTTC.

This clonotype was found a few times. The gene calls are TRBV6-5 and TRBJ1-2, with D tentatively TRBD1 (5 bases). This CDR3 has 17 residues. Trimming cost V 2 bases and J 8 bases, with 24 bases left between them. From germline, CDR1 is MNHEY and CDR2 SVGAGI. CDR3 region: CASSYLESSLTGGGYTF. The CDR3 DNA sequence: TGTGCCAGCAGTTACCTCGAGAGTTCATTAACAGGCGGGGGCTACACCTTC.

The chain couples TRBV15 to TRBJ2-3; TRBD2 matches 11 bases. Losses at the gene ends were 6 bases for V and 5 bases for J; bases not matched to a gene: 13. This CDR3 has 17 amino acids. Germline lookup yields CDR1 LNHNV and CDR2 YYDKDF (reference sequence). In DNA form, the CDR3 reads TGTGCCACCAGTATAGAGGTAGCGGGAGGGCCCGGAGATACGCAGTATTTT. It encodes CATSIEVAGGPGDTQYF.

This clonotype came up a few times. CDR3 in amino acids: CASSRVIQETQYF. The CDR3, as DNA: TGTGCCAGCAGTCGAGTGATCCAAGAGACCCAGTACTTC. The chain employs TRBV6-1 and TRBJ2-5; D not certain. Germline V gene sequence: CDR1 MNHNS, CDR2 SASEGT. CDR3 size: 13 residues. Trimming removed 5 bases from V and 1 base from J, with 8 bases in between.

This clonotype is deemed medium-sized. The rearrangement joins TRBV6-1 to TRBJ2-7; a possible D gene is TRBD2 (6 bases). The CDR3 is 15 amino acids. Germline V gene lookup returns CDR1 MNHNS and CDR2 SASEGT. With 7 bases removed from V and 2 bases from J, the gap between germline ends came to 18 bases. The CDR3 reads CASTEGPSETYEQYF. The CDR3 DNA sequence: TGTGCCAGCACCGAAGGGCCTAGCGAGACCTACGAGCAGTACTTC.

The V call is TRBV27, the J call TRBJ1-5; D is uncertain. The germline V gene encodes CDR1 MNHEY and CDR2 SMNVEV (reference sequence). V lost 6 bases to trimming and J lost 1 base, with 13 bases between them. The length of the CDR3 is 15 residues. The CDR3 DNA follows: TGTGCCAGCAGCCCCCTCCAAGGCAGCAATCAGCCCCAGCATTTT. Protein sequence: CASSPLQGSNQPQHF.

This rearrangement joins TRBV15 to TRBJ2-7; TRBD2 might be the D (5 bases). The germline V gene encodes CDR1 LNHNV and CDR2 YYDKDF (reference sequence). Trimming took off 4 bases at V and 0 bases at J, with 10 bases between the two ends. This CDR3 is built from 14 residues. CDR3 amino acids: CATSMASSSYEQYF. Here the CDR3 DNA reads TGTGCCACCAGCATGGCTAGCAGCTCCTACGAGCAGTACTTC. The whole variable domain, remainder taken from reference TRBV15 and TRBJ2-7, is DAMVIQNPRYQVTQFGKPVTLSCSQTLNHNVMYWYQQKSSQAPKLLFHYYDKDFNNEADTPDNFQSRRPNTSFCFLDIRSPGLGDTAMYLCATSMASSSYEQYFGPGTRLTVT.